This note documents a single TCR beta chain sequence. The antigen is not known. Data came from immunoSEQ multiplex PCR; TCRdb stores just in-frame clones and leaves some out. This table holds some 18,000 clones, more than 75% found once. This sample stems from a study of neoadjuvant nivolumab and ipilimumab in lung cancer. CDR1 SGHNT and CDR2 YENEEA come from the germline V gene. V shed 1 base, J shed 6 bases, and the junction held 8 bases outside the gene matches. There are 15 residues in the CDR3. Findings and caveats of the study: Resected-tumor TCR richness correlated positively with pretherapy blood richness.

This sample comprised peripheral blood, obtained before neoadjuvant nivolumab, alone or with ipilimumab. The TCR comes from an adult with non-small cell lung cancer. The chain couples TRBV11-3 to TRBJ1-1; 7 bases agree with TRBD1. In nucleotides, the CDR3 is TGTGCCAGCAGCTTAGGGTTAGGGGGCAAATCTGAAGCTTTCTTT. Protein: CASSLGLGGKSEAFF.